Presented here are 11 T cell receptor beta chains from one specimen sequenced in a study of early T cells in non-severe SARS-CoV-2 infection. TCRdb reprocessed the 5' RACE reads via MiXCR and lists one record per CDR3 protein. This table has 50,000 to 60,000 distinct CDR3 sequences, roughly 12% appearing once. The sample consisted of whole blood. The receptor source for this set is an adult who was a healthcare worker with PCR-confirmed SARS-CoV-2 infection or an uninfected control (not recorded which).

The rearrangement uses TRBV6-5 and TRBJ1-2; D remains unclear. The V gene lost 0 bases and the J gene lost 0 bases, with 2 bases spanning the gap. Germline lookup yields CDR1 MNHEY and CDR2 SVGAGI. This CDR3 has 13 residues. The CDR3 DNA is TGTGCCAGCAGTTACTCAGCTAACTATGGCTACACCTTC. This translates into CASSYSANYGYTF.

The DNA of the CDR3 is TGTGCCACCAGTGCCTACAATGAGCAGTTCTTC. Translating it yields CATSAYNEQFF. This chain joins TRBV24-1 and TRBJ2-1; D is unclear. V gave up 5 bases and J gave up 2 bases, with 0 bases separating them. The CDR3 sequence is 11 residues long. Germline V lookup: CDR1 KGHDR, CDR2 SFDVKD.

The chain combines TRBV6-5 with TRBJ1-5; 7 positions match TRBD1. V lost 5 bases, J lost 3 bases, and 7 bases stayed unmatched. The CDR3 loop spans 15 amino acids. Germline loops: CDR1 MNHEY, CDR2 SVGAGI. The CDR3: CASSLRQGTNQPQHF. The CDR3 coding sequence is TGTGCCAGCAGTCTAAGACAGGGAACCAATCAGCCCCAGCATTTT.

For the CDR3, the DNA is TGTGCCAGCAGCTTAGGACAGGGCCTGTCAAACCCTGAAGCTTTCTTT. Amino acids: CASSLGQGLSNPEAFF. The J gene is TRBJ1-1, the V gene TRBV7-9, with 7 bases fitting TRBD1. The CDR3 has 16 amino acids. Trimming cost V 1 base and J 6 bases; bases outside gene matches: 11. Germline lookup yields CDR1 SEHNR and CDR2 FQNEAQ (reference sequence).

This clonotype showed up many times. V usage is TRBV7-9 and J usage is TRBJ2-1; 8 positions agree with TRBD2. CDR1 is SEHNR and CDR2 is FQNEAQ in the germline V gene (reference sequence). CDR3 length: 16 residues. Trimming cost V 1 base and J 1 base; bases outside gene matches: 3. The chain's CDR3 is CASSLGSGGSYNEQFF. The CDR3, as DNA: TGTGCCAGCAGCTTAGGATCGGGGGGGTCCTACAATGAGCAGTTCTTC.

V gene TRBV28 combines with J gene TRBJ2-3; a possible D gene is TRBD2 (5 bases). The CDR3 sequence is 13 residues long. V gave up 6 bases and J gave up 4 bases, with 11 bases separating them. Looked up from germline, CDR1 is MDHEN and CDR2 is SYDVKM. CDR3 sequence: CASRDLEADTQYF. CDR3 in DNA: TGTGCCAGCAGGGACCTGGAGGCAGATACGCAGTATTTT.

This clonotype showed up many times. The V gene is TRBV11-2, the J gene TRBJ1-1; D possibly corresponds to TRBD1 (6 bases). The CDR3 spans 15 residues. CDR1 and CDR2 (germline): SGHAT, FQNNGV. Between the trimmed V and J ends, which lost 5 bases and 3 bases, there was a span of 16 bases. Here the CDR3 reads CASSERWGLDTEAFF. CDR3 bases: TGTGCCAGCAGCGAACGATGGGGGCTAGACACTGAAGCTTTCTTT.

The chain combines TRBV5-1 with TRBJ2-3; no firm D call. This CDR3 contains 12 residues. The germline V and J ends were trimmed by 3 bases and 6 bases, with 8 bases remaining between them. Per the germline V gene, CDR1 is SGHRS and CDR2 is YFSETQ. Here the CDR3 reads CASSYQWDTQYF. The CDR3, as DNA: TGCGCCAGCAGCTACCAGTGGGATACGCAGTATTTT.

The J gene is TRBJ2-3, the V gene TRBV10-3; D perhaps matches TRBD1 (6 bases). The V gene lost 8 bases and the J gene lost 2 bases, with 11 bases spanning the gap. This CDR3 is 13 amino acids long. Germline assignment: CDR1 ENHRY and CDR2 SYGVKD. CDR3 nucleotides: TGTGCCATCGGGGGCAGGGACACAGATACGCAGTATTTT. It is translated as CAIGGRDTDTQYF.

CDR3 residues: CASSDRDRGHNEQFF. The CDR3 DNA reads as TGTGCTAGCTCCGACCGGGACAGAGGTCACAATGAGCAGTTCTTC. The chain is built from TRBV12-5 and TRBJ2-1; 7 bases align to TRBD1. V lost 9 bases, J lost 5 bases, and 13 bases stayed unmatched. The CDR3 consists of 15 residues. The germline CDR1 and CDR2 sequences are LGHNT and FRNRAP.

J is TRBJ1-4 and V is TRBV20-1; 11 nucleotides align to TRBD1. CDR1 is DFQATT and CDR2 is SNEGSKA in the germline V gene (reference sequence). J was trimmed by 0 bases and V by 5 bases; bases with no gene match: 8. The CDR3 has 17 amino acids. Here the CDR3 reads CSAQGQGGLSTNEKLFF. The DNA for the CDR3 is TGCAGTGCTCAGGGACAGGGGGGCCTCTCAACTAATGAAAAACTGTTTTTT.